This T cell receptor beta chain was identified in a study of T cell responses to AZD1222 COVID-19 vaccine. The overall study: Timing groups of about 4 and about 12 weeks for second doses were pooled. The study's findings and limits: The donor cohort was predominantly white British with a female majority, and clonal diversity may have been underestimated. The study sampled repertoires only after the peak T cell response. CD4 TCRs linked to vaccination spanned spike, dominating at 160-218 and 743-854.

For this clone: The antigen is undetermined.

The junction had 11 bases not matched to a gene; V was cut back by 0 bases and J by 8 bases. The CDR3 is made up of 16 amino acids. From germline, CDR1 is SGDLS and CDR2 YYNGEE. Produced via immunoSEQ multiplex PCR; TCRdb's table is partial and in-frame only. The sample lists some 130,000 clones, roughly 85% occurring once. The clonotype was recovered from an adult in good health. The chain links TRBV9 to TRBJ2-3; TRBD2 agrees at 8 bases. The sequencing here drew on peripheral blood, taken on day 0 of AZD1222 vaccination. The CDR3 here is CASSVDLRGAFLTQYF. CDR3 DNA: TGTGCCAGCAGCGTAGATTTGCGGGGGGCCTTCCTTACGCAGTATTTT.